The next 6 T cell receptor beta chains were all read from a single sample in a study of blood T cell repertoires in COVID-19. Assay: immunoSEQ multiplex PCR; the TCRdb copy retains only in-frame clones and omits some. In the table there are hundreds of thousands of clones, about 79% of which are singletons. The sequencing sample was made of peripheral blood. The source of these receptors is a man older than 75 with acute or convalescent COVID-19.

The chain combines TRBV6-4 with TRBJ1-1; D is uncertain. The CDR3 has 13 amino acids. Trimming stripped 3 bases from V and 4 bases from J, with 9 bases between. From germline, CDR1 is MRHNA and CDR2 SNTAGT. CDR3 DNA: TGTGCCAGCAGTGAAGTCAGTGGCACTGAAGCTTTCTTT. This gives the protein CASSEVSGTEAFF.

This chain connects TRBV19 to TRBJ2-1; 7 bases are shared with TRBD2. Germline CDR1 reads LNHDA; CDR2 reads SQIVND (reference sequence). This CDR3 has 14 amino acids. Trimming cost V 5 bases and J 4 bases; bases outside gene matches: 5. CDR3 loop: CASSGRERYNEQFF. The CDR3 DNA follows: TGTGCCAGTAGTGGGCGGGAGCGGTACAATGAGCAGTTCTTC.

The V gene is TRBV28, the J gene TRBJ1-1; D is possibly TRBD1 (6 bases). Germline CDR1 and CDR2: MDHEN and SYDVKM. V was clipped by 4 bases and J by 6 bases, with 12 bases between them. The CDR3 totals 13 residues. The CDR3 DNA is TGTGCCAGCAGTTCCACAGGGTCCGCTGAAGCTTTCTTT. It is translated as CASSSTGSAEAFF.

The V gene is TRBV18, the J gene TRBJ1-1; D possibly corresponds to TRBD1 (5 bases). This CDR3 comprises 15 residues. V was pared by 6 bases and J by 1 base, with 15 bases between. From germline, CDR1 is KGHSH and CDR2 LQKENI. CDR3 bases: TGTGCCAGCTCCCCTGATAAGACAGCGAACACTGAAGCTTTCTTT. Translating it yields CASSPDKTANTEAFF.

This clone appeared once. The V and J genes are TRBV7-2 and TRBJ1-1; D gene ambiguous. This CDR3 region has 14 residues. Germline CDR1 reads SGHTA; CDR2 reads FQGNSA. Trimming left V 2 bases short and J 0 bases short, with 7 bases between. The CDR3 loop is CASSLRGLNTEAFF. Here the CDR3 DNA reads TGTGCCAGCAGCTTACGGGGATTGAACACTGAAGCTTTCTTT.

The chain combines TRBV5-5 with TRBJ1-6, with 7 positions matching TRBD1. The CDR3 has 16 residues. Trimming at V came to 0 bases and at J to 7 bases, leaving 7 bases not matched to a gene. The germline V gene encodes CDR1 SGHKS and CDR2 YYEKEE (reference sequence). CDR3 amino acids: CASSLGGTDGNSPLHF. CDR3 nucleotide sequence: TGTGCCAGCAGCTTGGGGGGGACAGACGGGAATTCACCCCTCCACTTT.